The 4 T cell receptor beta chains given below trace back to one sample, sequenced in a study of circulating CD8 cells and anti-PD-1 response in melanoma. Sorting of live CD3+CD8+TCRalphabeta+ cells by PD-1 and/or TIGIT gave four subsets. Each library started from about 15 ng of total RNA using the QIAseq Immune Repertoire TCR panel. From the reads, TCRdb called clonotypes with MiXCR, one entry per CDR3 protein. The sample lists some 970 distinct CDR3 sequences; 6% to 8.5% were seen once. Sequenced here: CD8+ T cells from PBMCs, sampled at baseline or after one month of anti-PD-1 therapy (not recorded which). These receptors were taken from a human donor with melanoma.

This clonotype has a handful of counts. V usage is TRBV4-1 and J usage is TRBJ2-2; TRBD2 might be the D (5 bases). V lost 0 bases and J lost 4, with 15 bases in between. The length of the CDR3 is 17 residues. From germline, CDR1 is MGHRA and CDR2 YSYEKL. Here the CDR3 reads CASSQDSWRWVTGELFF. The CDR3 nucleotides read TGCGCCAGCAGCCAAGACTCGTGGAGGTGGGTCACCGGGGAGCTGTTTTTT.

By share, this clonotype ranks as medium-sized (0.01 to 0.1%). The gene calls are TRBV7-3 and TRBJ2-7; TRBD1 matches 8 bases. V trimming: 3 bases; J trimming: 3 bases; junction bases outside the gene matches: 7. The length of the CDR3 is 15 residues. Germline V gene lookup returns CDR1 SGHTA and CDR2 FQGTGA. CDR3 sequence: CASSFYPGTGYEQYF. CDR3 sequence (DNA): TGTGCCAGCAGCTTCTATCCCGGGACAGGCTACGAGCAGTACTTC.

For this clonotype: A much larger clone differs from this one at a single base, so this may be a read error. CDR3 nucleotide sequence: TGTGCCAGCAATCCCCCGAGCACAGATATGCAGTATTTT. Translating gives CASNPPSTDMQYF. This chain links TRBV28 with TRBJ2-3, with D hard to call. Germline-derived CDR1 and CDR2 are MDHEN and SYDVKM. This CDR3 has 13 amino acids.

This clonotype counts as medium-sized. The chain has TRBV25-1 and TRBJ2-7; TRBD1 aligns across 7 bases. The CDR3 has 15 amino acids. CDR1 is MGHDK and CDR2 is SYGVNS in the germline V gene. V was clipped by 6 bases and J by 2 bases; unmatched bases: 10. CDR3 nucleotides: TGTGCCAGCAGAGGGGGCGATGAAGGTCCCTACGAGCAGTACTTC. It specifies CASRGGDEGPYEQYF.